A single sample gave rise to the 30 T cell receptor beta chains below, sequenced in a study of control samples from healthy donors and cancer patients. Profiled with immunoSEQ multiplex PCR; TCRdb holds only in-frame clones, not every one. The table lists 150,000 to 200,000 clones, 91% of them singletons. The sequencing input was blood. Every receptor here comes from a woman aged 25 to 39 in good health.

The rearrangement joins TRBV14 to TRBJ1-2, with D possibly TRBD1 on 5 matching bases. The V gene's germline CDR1 is SGHDN and CDR2 FVKESK. Trimming took 0 bases from V and 7 from J, leaving 12 bases between them. This CDR3 contains 14 residues. CDR3 region: CASSQDPGAGGYTF. In DNA, the CDR3 is TGTGCCAGCAGCCAAGATCCTGGGGCGGGTGGCTACACCTTC. Full variable domain (outside the CDR3, taken from reference TRBV14 and TRBJ1-2): EAGVTQFPSHSVIEKGQTVTLRCDPISGHDNLYWYRRVMGKEIKFLLHFVKESKQDESGMPNNRFLAERTGGTYSTLKVQPAELEDSGVYFCASSQDPGAGGYTFGSGTRLTVV.

The rearrangement links TRBV6-2 or TRBV6-3 to TRBJ2-7; a possible D gene is TRBD1 (6 bases). Looked up from germline, CDR1 is MNHEY and CDR2 is SVGEGT. Trimming stripped 5 bases from V and 7 bases from J, with 12 bases between. The CDR3 length is 12 residues. CDR3 in amino acids: CASSKTGFEQYF. CDR3 nucleotides: TGTGCCAGCAGTAAAACAGGGTTTGAGCAGTACTTC.

This chain uses TRBV25-1 with TRBJ2-2; 9 nucleotides align to TRBD2. Germline CDR1 MGHDK, CDR2 SYGVNS. The CDR3 spans 18 residues. V lost 2 bases and J lost 4; bases outside the gene matches: 11. The CDR3 coding sequence is TGTGCCAGCAGTGAAGGGCTAGCGGGATGGAGTAGCACCGGGGAGCTGTTTTTT. As protein: CASSEGLAGWSSTGELFF.

This clone has just one count. This chain joins TRBV19 and TRBJ1-6; D remains unclear. The CDR3 has 17 residues. The germline gives CDR1 LNHDA, CDR2 SQIVND (reference sequence). Deletions cut 1 base from V and 0 bases from J, with 10 bases between. CDR3 sequence (DNA): TGTGCCAGTAGTATAGGTCGAGGGAGCTCCTATAATTCACCCCTCCACTTT. It translates to CASSIGRGSSYNSPLHF.

This CDR3 reads CASSLTPGLAGGSSYNEQFF. CDR3 DNA sequence: TGTGCCAGCAGCTTGACACCGGGACTAGCGGGGGGGAGCTCCTACAATGAGCAGTTCTTC. The V gene is TRBV7-3, the J gene TRBJ2-1, with 16 bases matching TRBD2. Germline values: CDR1 SGHTA, CDR2 FQGTGA. The J segment lost 0 bases and the V segment lost 3 bases, leaving 8 bases of the junction unmatched. The CDR3 totals 20 residues.

The rearrangement joins TRBV10-3 to TRBJ1-2; weak D call: TRBD1 (5 bases). Trimming removed 3 bases at V and 5 bases at J, with 10 bases between. The CDR3 spans 13 residues. CDR1 and CDR2 from the germline V gene are ENHRY and SYGVKD. CDR3: CAISEGALYGYTF. The CDR3, as DNA: TGTGCCATCAGTGAAGGGGCCCTTTATGGCTACACCTTC.

This chain links TRBV15 with TRBJ1-1; D unresolved. With 0 bases removed from V and 2 bases from J, the gap between germline ends came to 4 bases. From germline, CDR1 is LNHNV and CDR2 YYDKDF (reference sequence). The CDR3 runs to 13 residues. This CDR3 is CATSRDSNTEAFF. CDR3 in DNA: TGTGCCACCAGCAGAGACAGCAACACTGAAGCTTTCTTT.

This clone came up a few times. The chain recombines TRBV30 with TRBJ1-1; the D gene is possibly TRBD1 (5 bases). The V gene's germline CDR1 is GTSNPN and CDR2 SVGIG (reference sequence). CDR3 length: 13 residues. V lost 2 bases, J lost 5 bases, and 12 bases lay in between. The CDR3 DNA follows: TGTGCCTGGAGTATCGGACACCGGACTGAAGCTTTCTTT. Its translation: CAWSIGHRTEAFF.

The J gene is TRBJ2-5, the V gene TRBV7-9; 8 nucleotides agree with TRBD1. Germline trimming cut 4 bases from V and 5 bases from J; bases unmatched to any gene: 6. This CDR3 spans 14 amino acids. Germline CDR1 SEHNR, CDR2 FQNEAQ (reference sequence). This CDR3 is CASSSTGDVETQYF. The DNA for the CDR3 is TGTGCCAGCAGCTCGACAGGGGATGTCGAGACCCAGTACTTC.

The genes are TRBV7-8 and TRBJ1-1; 7 bases map to TRBD1. Trimming cost V 5 bases and J 4 bases; bases outside gene matches: 10. The CDR3 has 15 amino acids. The germline V gene has CDR1 SGHVS and CDR2 FQNEAQ. CDR3 nucleotide sequence: TGTGCCAGCAGCCCTGACAGGGTCGGGGGCACTGAAGCTTTCTTT. It yields the protein CASSPDRVGGTEAFF.

The chain combines TRBV7-9 with TRBJ2-4; perhaps TRBD2 as D (7 bases). Germline CDR1 SEHNR, CDR2 FQNEAQ (reference sequence). The CDR3 covers 16 residues. Trimming pared 0 bases from V and 0 bases from J, leaving 9 bases between. CDR3 in amino acids: CASSLAGGLAKNIQYF. CDR3 nucleotides: TGTGCCAGCAGCTTAGCGGGGGGGCTAGCCAAAAACATTCAGTACTTC. Complete variable domain (other parts from reference TRBV7-9 and TRBJ2-4): DTGVSQNPRHKITKRGQNVTFRCDPISEHNRLYWYRQTLGQGPEFLTYFQNEAQLEKSRLLSDRFSAERPKGSFSTLEIQRTEQGDSAMYLCASSLAGGLAKNIQYFGAGTRLSVL.

This clone was detected only once. CDR3 sequence: CSASHRGRGNQPQHF. The CDR3 DNA sequence: TGCAGTGCTAGTCACAGGGGGCGCGGAAATCAGCCCCAGCATTTT. The chain uses TRBV20-1 and TRBJ1-5; 9 nucleotides agree with TRBD1. This CDR3 region has 15 residues. V lost 3 bases to trimming and J lost 4 bases; unmatched junction nucleotides: 7. Germline V gene sequence: CDR1 DFQATT, CDR2 SNEGSKA (reference sequence).

The V call is TRBV2, the J call TRBJ1-1; no definite D call. This CDR3 has 14 amino acids. The germline gives CDR1 SNHLY, CDR2 FYNNEI. The germline V and J ends were trimmed by 8 bases and 0 bases, with 13 bases remaining between them. In DNA form, the CDR3 reads TGTGCCAGCGGCCACGGATACATGAACACTGAAGCTTTCTTT. This gives the protein CASGHGYMNTEAFF.

This clone was counted between two and nine times. The J gene is TRBJ2-2, the V gene TRBV14, with D maybe TRBD1 (6 bases). CDR1 and CDR2 from the germline V gene are SGHDN and FVKESK. CDR3 length: 15 amino acids. Trimming left V 1 base short and J 6 bases short, with 12 bases between. For the CDR3, the DNA is TGTGCCAGCAGCCAAGTTCAGGGGTTCGCCGGGGAGCTGTTTTTT. Its translation is CASSQVQGFAGELFF. Full variable domain (outside the CDR3, taken from reference TRBV14 and TRBJ2-2): EAGVTQFPSHSVIEKGQTVTLRCDPISGHDNLYWYRRVMGKEIKFLLHFVKESKQDESGMPNNRFLAERTGGTYSTLKVQPAELEDSGVYFCASSQVQGFAGELFFGEGSRLTVL.

V and J are TRBV7-9 and TRBJ2-7; D unresolved. The CDR3 runs 14 residues. Germline values: CDR1 SEHNR, CDR2 FQNEAQ (reference sequence). V gave up 2 bases and J gave up 2 bases, with 10 bases separating them. Written as DNA, the CDR3 is TGTGCCAGCAGCTTACTCTACCGAACCTACGAGCAGTACTTC. Its translation: CASSLLYRTYEQYF.

The chain joins TRBV25-1 to TRBJ2-1; TRBD2 matches at 11 bases. Germline CDR1 reads MGHDK; CDR2 reads SYGVNS. This CDR3 comprises 14 residues. V dropped 11 bases and J dropped 1; count of bases not matched to a gene: 4. This CDR3 is CACSGGASYNEQFF. The CDR3 coding sequence is TGTGCCTGTAGCGGGGGGGCGTCCTACAATGAGCAGTTCTTC.

The V gene is TRBV6-4, the J gene TRBJ2-2; 7 nucleotides line up with TRBD1. Trimming removed 7 bases from V and 3 bases from J; junction bases left unmatched: 5. Germline loops: CDR1 MRHNA, CDR2 SNTAGT. This CDR3 contains 14 residues. The CDR3 bases are TGTGCCAGCACTCGGGACAGTGACACCGGGGAGCTGTTTTTT. Translating it yields CASTRDSDTGELFF.

This chain uses TRBV15 with TRBJ2-6; the D is unclear. The germline V gene encodes CDR1 LNHNV and CDR2 YYDKDF (reference sequence). Trimming took off 0 bases at V and 1 base at J, with 7 bases between the two ends. The length of the CDR3 is 16 residues. The CDR3 DNA reads as TGTGCCACCAGCAGAGATCCCGCGTCTGGGGCCAACGTCCTGACTTTC. Protein sequence: CATSRDPASGANVLTF.

The chain uses TRBV20-1 and TRBJ1-1; TRBD1 is a possible D gene (6 bases). Germline V lookup: CDR1 DFQATT, CDR2 SNEGSKA (reference sequence). V lost 3 bases to trimming and J lost 10 bases, with 12 bases between them. The CDR3 is made up of 11 amino acids. The CDR3 DNA is TGCAGTGCTAGGGGTACAGGGACAGCTTTCTTT. This codes for CSARGTGTAFF.

The chain employs TRBV6-1 and TRBJ1-1; no clear D gene. V was trimmed by 2 bases and J by 5 bases, leaving 9 bases between them. Germline lookup yields CDR1 MNHNS and CDR2 SASEGT. The CDR3 sequence is 13 residues long. The CDR3 coding sequence is TGTGCCAGCAGTGAATTAGGGTGGACTGAAGCTTTCTTT. The encoded protein is CASSELGWTEAFF.

This clone was detected only once. CDR3 sequence: CATRGTDWAKNIQYF. The CDR3 DNA reads as TGTGCCACCAGGGGGACGGATTGGGCCAAAAACATTCAGTACTTC. The chain employs TRBV6-5 and TRBJ2-4; 7 bases line up with TRBD1. With 10 bases clipped from V and 1 base from J, the junction kept 10 bases outside the gene matches. Germline V lookup: CDR1 MNHEY, CDR2 SVGAGI. The CDR3 length is 15 residues.

This CDR3 is CASSPRLAVYNEQFF. DNA of the CDR3: TGCGCCAGCAGCCCCCGACTAGCGGTATACAATGAGCAGTTCTTC. The chain uses TRBV4-1 and TRBJ2-1; TRBD2 aligns across 9 bases. The V and J ends lost 4 bases and 4 bases, in that order; junction bases with no gene match: 5. The CDR3 sequence is 15 residues long. Germline CDR1 and CDR2: MGHRA and YSYEKL.

The rearrangement uses TRBV10-1 and TRBJ1-5; no clear D gene. Germline loops: CDR1 WNHNN, CDR2 SYGVQD (reference sequence). There are 15 residues in the CDR3. Trimming shortened V by 7 bases and J by 3 bases, and 16 bases separated the two germline ends. CDR3 loop: CASIIRVRTNQPQHF. CDR3 nucleotides: TGCGCCAGCATCATTAGGGTTCGAACCAATCAGCCCCAGCATTTT.

CDR3 coding DNA: TGTGCCAGCAGCTTGGACAGGCTCTATGGCTACACCTTC. It is translated as CASSLDRLYGYTF. The chain is built from TRBV5-6 and TRBJ1-2; TRBD1 might be the D (5 bases). This CDR3 contains 13 residues. Germline CDR1 reads SGHDT; CDR2 reads YYEEEE. V was pared by 0 bases and J by 4 bases, with 7 bases between.

V usage is TRBV5-1 and J usage is TRBJ2-2, with D perhaps TRBD1 or TRBD2 (6 bases each). Germline V gene data show CDR1 as SGHRS and CDR2 as YFSETQ. The CDR3 has 16 residues. V lost 2 bases and J 1 base, leaving 12 bases between the germline ends. The CDR3 loop reads CASSFRGHMNTGELFF. The CDR3 region has the DNA TGCGCCAGCAGCTTTCGGGGGCATATGAACACCGGGGAGCTGTTTTTT.

The genes are TRBV15 and TRBJ1-2; weak D call: TRBD1 (5 bases). The CDR3 is 14 residues long. Trimming stripped 0 bases from V and 3 bases from J, with 8 bases between. Germline lookup yields CDR1 LNHNV and CDR2 YYDKDF (reference sequence). The CDR3 region is CATSRDQGDYGYTF. The CDR3 nucleotides are TGTGCCACCAGCAGAGATCAAGGGGACTATGGCTACACCTTC.

This clone was found once. The genes are TRBV5-1 and TRBJ1-6, with 7 bases fitting TRBD1. This CDR3 has 16 amino acids. The V gene's germline CDR1 is SGHRS and CDR2 YFSETQ. J was trimmed by 7 bases and V by 5 bases; bases with no gene match: 12. CDR3 in amino acids: CASRGDRAGRNSPLHF. The CDR3 bases are TGCGCCAGCAGGGGAGACAGGGCCGGCCGAAATTCACCCCTCCACTTT.

This chain connects TRBV9 to TRBJ1-1; TRBD1 might be the D (5 bases). CDR3 length: 13 residues. Germline loops: CDR1 SGDLS, CDR2 YYNGEE. V lost 1 base to trimming and J lost 7 bases, with 11 bases between them. The CDR3 is CASSVRGGGEAFF. CDR3 DNA sequence: TGTGCCAGCAGCGTAAGGGGCGGGGGTGAAGCTTTCTTT.

J is TRBJ1-6 and V is TRBV5-4; TRBD1 might be the D (6 bases). Germline V gives CDR1 SGHNT, CDR2 YYREEE (reference sequence). Deletions cut 4 bases from V and 5 bases from J, with 13 bases between. The CDR3 is 15 residues long. CDR3 in amino acids: CASSPVDSNNSPLHF. The CDR3 DNA reads TGTGCCAGCAGCCCGGTGGACAGCAATAATTCACCCCTCCACTTT.

As concerns this clone: The same CDR3 is also encoded by other DNA sequences in this sample. This sequence joins TRBV19 and TRBJ1-1; D unclear. V gave up 4 bases and J gave up 0 bases, with 6 bases separating them. The CDR3 is made up of 13 amino acids. From germline, CDR1 is LNHDA and CDR2 SQIVND (reference sequence). CDR3 in amino acids: CASSSTVNTEAFF. As DNA, the CDR3 is TGTGCCAGTAGTAGTACAGTGAACACTGAAGCTTTCTTT.